This TCR beta chain was documented in a study of shared clonotypes between healthy human individuals. Splitting of each subset's genomic DNA was done evenly across several immunoSEQ plates. TCRdb keeps only in-frame clones here, not all; method: immunoSEQ multiplex PCR. Of roughly 500,000 clones detected, approximately 84% appear once; the ten largest clones hold about 12%. This CDR3 region has 13 residues. The trim removed 3 bases at V and 4 bases at J, leaving 2 bases unmatched. Germline CDR1 reads SGDLS; CDR2 reads YYNGEE. The rearrangement joins TRBV9 to TRBJ1-2; TRBD1 agrees at 8 bases. The TCR sequence derives from a woman aged 40-49 years in good health. Some clones in this sample may be carry-over from other donors' samples. Sequences were obtained from PBMCs. CDR3 in DNA: TGTGCCAGCAGCGGCACAGGGGGCTATGGCTACACCTTC. Its protein product is CASSGTGGYGYTF.